A single sample is the source of the 10 T cell receptor beta chains below, sequenced in a study of CD8+ T cells in alopecia areata (dated by TCRdb to the late 2010s). Library construction relied on the immunoSEQ multiplex PCR assay. RNA was extracted from all samples and reverse transcribed into cDNA, which served as template for TCR sequencing. TCRdb's version of the immuneACCESS table is confined to in-frame rearrangements and falls short of the full clone set. An unresolved V gene accounts for under half of the shortfall where checked; the remainder is of unknown origin. The sample table shows 100,000 to 150,000 clones, and approximately 58% are seen once. The biggest ten clones account for 4.5% of the sample. The time point label for this specimen denotes: baseline before oral tofacitinib. Sequenced here: CD4+ T cells sorted from blood, sampled at week 0. These receptors all stem from a human donor with alopecia areata.

This chain links TRBV7-2 with TRBJ2-5, with 10 bases matching TRBD2. The V segment lost 2 bases and the J segment 4 bases; nucleotides outside the gene matches: 10. This CDR3 is 17 amino acids long. Germline V lookup: CDR1 SGHTA, CDR2 FQGNSA. The CDR3: CASSLMIFSGGPETQYF. In DNA, the CDR3 is TGTGCCAGCAGCTTAATGATCTTTAGCGGGGGGCCAGAGACCCAGTACTTC.

The chain links TRBV23-1 to TRBJ2-5, with D perhaps TRBD1 (6 bases). TRBV23-1 is recorded as an ORF, its role being uncertain. The CDR3 is made up of 14 amino acids. V was clipped by 6 bases and J by 5 bases, with 16 bases between them. The CDR3 here is CASSPQGRRETQYF. DNA of the CDR3: TGCGCCAGCAGCCCGCAGGGGCGAAGGGAGACCCAGTACTTC.

The genes are TRBV6-5 and TRBJ1-2; a weak D match, TRBD1 (5 bases). V lost 6 bases to trimming and J lost 1 base, with 9 bases between them. Per germline, CDR1 MNHEY and CDR2 SVGAGI. There are 13 residues in the CDR3. CDR3 nucleotides: TGTGCCAGCAGACCGACAGATAACTATGGCTACACCTTC. Protein product: CASRPTDNYGYTF.

This chain connects TRBV21-1 to TRBJ2-5; TRBD2 is the table's D call and was not checked against the DNA. TRBV21-1 is labeled a pseudogene. The CDR3 covers 17 residues. The DNA of the CDR3 is TGTGCCAGCAGCAGCTCCGGAGATAGCGGGGGTCAAGAGACCCAGTACTTC. The encoded protein is CASSSSGDSGGQETQYF.

This clone was observed a single time. The chain uses TRBV5-1 and TRBJ2-5; TRBD2 matches at 11 bases. Unmatched junction bases numbered 5, after V lost 0 bases and J lost 7 bases. This CDR3 is built from 15 residues. Germline CDR1 and CDR2: SGHRS and YFSETQ. The CDR3 spells CASSLGLAGIGTQYF. The CDR3 DNA reads TGCGCCAGCAGCTTGGGACTAGCGGGAATCGGGACCCAGTACTTC.

The V call is TRBV10-3, the J call TRBJ2-7; 8 bases match TRBD1. The junction had 6 bases not matched to a gene; V was cut back by 6 bases and J by 5 bases. This CDR3 contains 13 residues. The germline gives CDR1 ENHRY, CDR2 SYGVKD. The CDR3 is CAIRGQDYNEQYF. CDR3 in DNA: TGTGCCATCAGGGGACAGGATTATAACGAGCAGTACTTC.

The chain combines TRBV4-2 with TRBJ2-3, with TRBD2 matching 9 bases. CDR1 is LGHNA, CDR2 YNFKEQ, per germline. The J segment lost 3 bases and the V segment lost 5 bases, leaving 6 bases of the junction unmatched. This CDR3 is 15 amino acids long. The CDR3 DNA is TGTGCCAGCAGCAAATCGACTAGCGGAACAGATACGCAGTATTTT. Amino acid sequence: CASSKSTSGTDTQYF.

The V call is TRBV7-2, the J call TRBJ2-3, with TRBD2 identical over 9 bases. Germline trimming cut 6 bases from V and 2 bases from J; bases unmatched to any gene: 9. Germline V CDR1 and CDR2: SGHTA, FQGNSA. The CDR3 sequence is 16 residues long. The CDR3 bases are TGTGCCAGCAGGCGTCGACTAGCGGTTACCACAGATACGCAGTATTTT. Amino acids: CASRRRLAVTTDTQYF.

Only a few counts were recorded for this clone. V gene TRBV7-9 combines with J gene TRBJ2-3, with a weak D call TRBD2 (6 bases). Germline V gene data show CDR1 as SEHNR and CDR2 as FQNEAQ (reference sequence). Trimming removed 4 bases at V and 4 bases at J, with 15 bases between. The CDR3 runs 15 residues. This CDR3 reads CASSSNAGGADTQYF. Written as DNA, the CDR3 is TGTGCCAGCAGCTCAAATGCAGGAGGGGCAGATACGCAGTATTTT.

This rearrangement joins TRBV2 to TRBJ2-5; maybe TRBD1 (6 bases). Germline loops: CDR1 SNHLY, CDR2 FYNNEI. This CDR3 has 15 amino acids. The V end was cut by 1 base, the J end by 3 bases, with 12 bases between. As DNA, the CDR3 is TGTGCCAGCAGTGAAGAGGCACAGGGAGAAGAGACCCAGTACTTC. Protein product: CASSEEAQGEETQYF.